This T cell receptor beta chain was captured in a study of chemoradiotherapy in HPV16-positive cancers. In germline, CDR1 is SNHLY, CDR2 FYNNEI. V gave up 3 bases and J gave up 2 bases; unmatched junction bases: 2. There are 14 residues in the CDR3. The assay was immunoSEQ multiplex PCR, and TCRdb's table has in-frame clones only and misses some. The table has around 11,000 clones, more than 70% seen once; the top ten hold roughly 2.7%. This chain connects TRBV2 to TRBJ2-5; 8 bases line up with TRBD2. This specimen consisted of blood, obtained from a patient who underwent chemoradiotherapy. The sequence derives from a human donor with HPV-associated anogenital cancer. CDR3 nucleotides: TGTGCCAGCAGTGAGCGGGGGGCACAAGAGACCCAGTACTTC. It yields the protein CASSERGAQETQYF.